This T cell receptor (beta chain) was sequenced in a study of CD8 T cells in ankylosing spondylitis. Overall study results and limits: Both synovial fluid and blood in reactive arthritis had previously been reported to carry some motif variants. What appeared characteristic of ankylosing spondylitis blood was a TCR beta motif of eight or nine highly homologous variants. Disease-associated clones were CD8+ and fairly uncommon in peripheral blood.

TCRdb reanalysed the 5' RACE reads using MiXCR and keeps one entry per CDR3 protein. The table has about 750,000 distinct CDR3 sequences, around a fifth seen once. With regard to this clonotype: The antigen is not known.

This CDR3 is 18 amino acids long. Between the trimmed V and J ends, which lost 1 base and 8 bases, there was a span of 24 bases. Germline V gene lookup returns CDR1 SGHAT and CDR2 FQDESV (reference sequence). The sequence was collected from a male donor with ankylosing spondylitis. The chain joins TRBV11-1 to TRBJ2-1, with D possibly TRBD2 on 5 matching bases. Sequenced sample: blood, either unsorted or a sorted T cell fraction (not recorded which). The CDR3: CASSLVLLNPGKVDEQFF. The CDR3 DNA reads TGTGCCAGCAGCTTAGTCCTTCTCAACCCCGGGAAGGTGGATGAGCAGTTCTTC.